The clone carrying this TCR beta chain has ten or more counts. This entry comes from a study of Graves' ophthalmopathy and Graves' hyperthyroidism. Scientists amplified the TCR beta CDR3 regions from RNA transcripts. First-round RT-PCR employed HTBI primers, with a second-round multiplex PCR after it. TCRdb reprocessed the multiplex PCR reads with MiXCR, giving one entry per CDR3 protein. The table has hundreds of thousands of distinct CDR3 sequences, about 41% seen once. The CDR3 loop spans 13 amino acids. The V and J ends lost 2 bases and 6 bases respectively, with 7 bases between them. Per germline, CDR1 SGHVS and CDR2 FQNEAQ. For donors with ophthalmopathy, the disease showed moderate-to-severe activity, reached CAS ≥3 and NOSPECS ≥4, and had lasted under 3 months. Patients with other autoimmune diseases, uncontrolled infections, pregnancy or lactation were excluded. Physicians reached a diagnosis by relying on clinical symptoms, serum thyroxine, TRAb, thyroid ultrasound and orbital computed tomography. As the starting material, roughly 10 ml of fresh peripheral blood yielded the PBMCs.

The chain carries TRBV7-8 and TRBJ2-2; D call uncertain. This receptor was identified in an adult man with Graves' ophthalmopathy. Sequenced material: peripheral blood. CDR3 in amino acids: CASSLRVPGELFF. For the CDR3, the DNA is TGTGCCAGCAGCTTAAGGGTGCCCGGGGAGCTGTTTTTT.